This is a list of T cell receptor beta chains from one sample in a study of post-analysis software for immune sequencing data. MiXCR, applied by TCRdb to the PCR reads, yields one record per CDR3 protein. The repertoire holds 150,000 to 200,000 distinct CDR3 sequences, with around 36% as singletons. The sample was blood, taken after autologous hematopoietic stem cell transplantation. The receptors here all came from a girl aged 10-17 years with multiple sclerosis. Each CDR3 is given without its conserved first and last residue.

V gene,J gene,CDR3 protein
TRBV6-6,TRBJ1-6,ASRGEGANNSPLH
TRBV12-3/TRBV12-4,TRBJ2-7,ASSFMGGRYEQY
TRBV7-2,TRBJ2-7,ASTTSGSLSYEQY
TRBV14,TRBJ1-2,ASSLLRGYGYT
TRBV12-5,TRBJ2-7,ASGLGAYEQY
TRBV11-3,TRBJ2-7,ASSPHRANPYEQY
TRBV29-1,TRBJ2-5,SVTGFVRETQY
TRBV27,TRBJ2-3,ASSLRPPTSGYTDTQY
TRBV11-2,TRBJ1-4,ASSLVVTGIWKKLF
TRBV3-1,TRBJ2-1,ASSQERPRKQF
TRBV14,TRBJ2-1,ASSLTSGSGNEQF
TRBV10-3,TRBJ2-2,AISPQGPNTGELF
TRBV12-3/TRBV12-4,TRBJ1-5,ASSLGENQPQH
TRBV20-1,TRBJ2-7,SARAVRGYEQY
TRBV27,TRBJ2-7,ASSDDGGSSYEQY
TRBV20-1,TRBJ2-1,SARYYNEQF
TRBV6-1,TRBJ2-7,ASSEEGTSGYEQY
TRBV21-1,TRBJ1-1,ASSKDREMNTEAF
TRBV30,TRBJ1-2,AWMWLSMHGYT
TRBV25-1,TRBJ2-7,ASSRTSGSGYEQY
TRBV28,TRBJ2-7,ASSPPPGSYEQY
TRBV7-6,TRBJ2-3,ASSPLGGGTQY
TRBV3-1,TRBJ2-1,ASSHPALIGNEQF
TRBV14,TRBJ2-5,ASSHPQRRTGETQY
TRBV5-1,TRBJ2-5,ASSLGQLPQETQY
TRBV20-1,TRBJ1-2,SARVPGRANYGYT
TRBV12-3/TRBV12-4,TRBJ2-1,ASSETPHKHEQF
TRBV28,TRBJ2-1,ASSLWSQRGYNEQF
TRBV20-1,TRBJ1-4,SAEERQPLEKLF
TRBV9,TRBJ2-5,ASSPSGRQETQY
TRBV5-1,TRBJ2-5,ASSLAGGTALQETQY
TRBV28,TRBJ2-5,ASTSSAGTGGREQY
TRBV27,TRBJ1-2,ASSFGGNYGYT
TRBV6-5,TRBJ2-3,ASSYKVPWRDTQY
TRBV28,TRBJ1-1,ASSFEAGMVAEAF
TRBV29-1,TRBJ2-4,SVESSGSYELY
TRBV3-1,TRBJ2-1,ASSHSSRGSRGGEQF
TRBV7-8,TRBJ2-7,ASSTGQGAYEQY
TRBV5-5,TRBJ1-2,ASSIQGNGYGYT
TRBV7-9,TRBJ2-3,ASSLDGGRNTDTQY
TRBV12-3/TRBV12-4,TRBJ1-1,ASSLGGGANTEAF
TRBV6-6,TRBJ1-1,ASGPQQDTEAF
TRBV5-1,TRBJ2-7,ASRPGMDSYEQY
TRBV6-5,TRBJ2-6,ASSYTDGGANVLT
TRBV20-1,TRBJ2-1,SARYNEQF
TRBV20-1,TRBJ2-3,SARALTSGSPQRKY